Below, 25 T cell receptor beta chains from the same sample are listed, as sequenced in a study of T cell responses to AZD1222 COVID-19 vaccine. Produced via immunoSEQ multiplex PCR; TCRdb's table is partial and in-frame only. The sample yields about 130,000 clones, more than 90% seen once. Sequenced material: peripheral blood, taken 28 days after the second AZD1222 dose. The receptor source for this set is an adult who received the AZD1222 COVID-19 vaccine.

The chain has TRBV7-3 and TRBJ2-2; 8 nucleotides match TRBD2. Germline V gene data show CDR1 as SGHTA and CDR2 as FQGTGA. CDR3 size: 14 residues. Losses at the gene ends were 5 bases for V and 9 bases for J; bases not matched to a gene: 8. The CDR3 DNA is TGTGCCAGCAGCCCCGCCGCGGGAGGAAGGGAGCTGTTTTTT. Translation gives CASSPAAGGRELFF.

The chain couples TRBV27 to TRBJ1-1; no definite D call. The V gene's germline CDR1 is MNHEY and CDR2 SMNVEV (reference sequence). The CDR3 consists of 16 residues. The V end was cut by 3 bases, the J end by 11 bases, with 25 bases between. The CDR3 is CASSFSPKVRSSQAFF. The CDR3 region has the DNA TGTGCCAGCAGTTTCTCCCCTAAGGTTCGTAGCTCCCAGGCTTTCTTT.

V gene TRBV28 combines with J gene TRBJ2-1; the D is unclear. The V gene lost 7 bases and the J gene lost 2 bases, with 6 bases spanning the gap. This CDR3 spans 12 amino acids. In germline, CDR1 is MDHEN, CDR2 SYDVKM. This CDR3 reads CASTPAYNEQFF. CDR3 nucleotides: TGTGCCAGCACCCCGGCCTACAATGAGCAGTTCTTC.

This rearrangement joins TRBV7-2 to TRBJ2-3; 10 bases line up with TRBD2. With 4 bases clipped from V and 6 bases from J, the junction kept 4 bases outside the gene matches. The CDR3 covers 14 residues. CDR1 and CDR2 from the germline V gene are SGHTA and FQGNSA. For the CDR3, the DNA is TGTGCCAGCAGCTCACTAGCGGGGTACGATACGCAGTATTTT. As protein: CASSSLAGYDTQYF. The complete variable domain, with remaining parts taken from reference TRBV7-2 and TRBJ2-3, reads GAGVSQSPSNKVTEKGKDVELRCDPISGHTALYWYRQSLGQGLEFLIYFQGNSAPDKSGLPSDRFSAERTGGSVSTLTIQRTQQEDSAVYLCASSSLAGYDTQYFGPGTRLTVL.

V and J are TRBV24-1 and TRBJ1-1; D possibly corresponds to TRBD1 (6 bases). The CDR3 covers 14 residues. The V end was cut by 5 bases, the J end by 5 bases, with 14 bases between. Germline assignment: CDR1 KGHDR and CDR2 SFDVKD. DNA of the CDR3: TGTGCCACCAGTGCGCGGGACACCGGAACTGAAGCTTTCTTT. It is translated as CATSARDTGTEAFF.

The genes are TRBV28 and TRBJ2-6, with 9 bases aligning to TRBD1. V lost 3 bases, J lost 0 bases, and 6 bases stayed unmatched. There are 18 residues in the CDR3. CDR1 and CDR2 from the germline V gene are MDHEN and SYDVKM. CDR3 bases: TGTGCCAGCAGTTTTCCGGGACAGGGTGCCTCTGGGGCCAACGTCCTGACTTTC. Translation: CASSFPGQGASGANVLTF.

CDR3 loop: CASSESGRRTEAFF. The CDR3 DNA follows: TGTGCCAGCAGTGAAAGTGGAAGGAGGACTGAAGCTTTCTTT. The chain recombines TRBV2 with TRBJ1-1; D gene ambiguous. Trimming stripped 2 bases from V and 5 bases from J, with 12 bases between. Germline V CDR1 and CDR2: SNHLY, FYNNEI. This CDR3 has 14 amino acids.

The chain links TRBV12-5 to TRBJ1-3; TRBD1 is a possible D gene (6 bases). Germline V lookup: CDR1 LGHNT, CDR2 FRNRAP. The CDR3 length is 16 residues. Trimming pared 3 bases from V and 0 bases from J, leaving 12 bases between. For the CDR3, the DNA is TGTGCTAGTGGTTTACGGACAGTTTTCTCTGGAAACACCATATATTTT. Translating it yields CASGLRTVFSGNTIYF.

The CDR3: CASSFPGGNTIYF. The DNA of the CDR3 is TGTGCCAGCAGTTTCCCGGGGGGAAACACCATATATTTT. V gene TRBV28 combines with J gene TRBJ1-3; D is unclear. V lost 3 bases and J 4 bases, leaving 7 bases between the germline ends. CDR3 length: 13 amino acids. Germline V gives CDR1 MDHEN, CDR2 SYDVKM.

V gene TRBV5-5 combines with J gene TRBJ1-1; D remains unclear. The germline V gene encodes CDR1 SGHKS and CDR2 YYEKEE (reference sequence). This CDR3 contains 13 residues. Trimming removed 0 bases from V and 2 bases from J, with 5 bases in between. CDR3: CASSLGRNTEAFF. For the CDR3, the DNA is TGTGCCAGCAGCTTGGGGAGAAACACTGAAGCTTTCTTT.

This chain uses TRBV6-4 with TRBJ1-1; possible D gene TRBD1, 6 bases. The CDR3 runs 15 residues. Germline V CDR1 and CDR2: MRHNA, SNTAGT. The V and J ends lost 7 bases and 3 bases respectively, with 18 bases between them. CDR3 DNA: TGTGCCAGCAAGTCTTGGGGGGCCGGGGACACTGAAGCTTTCTTT. This gives the protein CASKSWGAGDTEAFF.

This clone appeared once. The chain recombines TRBV7-9 with TRBJ1-3; D is unresolved. Deletions cut 5 bases from V and 1 base from J, with 6 bases between. CDR1 and CDR2 from the germline V gene are SEHNR and FQNEAQ (reference sequence). The CDR3 extends over 13 amino acids. The CDR3 DNA reads TGTGCCAGCAGCCAGGTGTCTGGAAACACCATATATTTT. Amino acid sequence: CASSQVSGNTIYF.

The gene calls are TRBV7-9 and TRBJ2-2; D remains ambiguous. Germline CDR1 and CDR2: SEHNR and FQNEAQ (reference sequence). This CDR3 has 15 amino acids. V was clipped by 0 bases and J by 1 base, with 6 bases between them. In DNA form, the CDR3 reads TGTGCCAGCAGCTTAGCCCAGATGAACACCGGGGAGCTGTTTTTT. Protein product: CASSLAQMNTGELFF.

The chain couples TRBV15 to TRBJ1-2, with D possibly matching TRBD1 (6 bases). The germline V gene encodes CDR1 LNHNV and CDR2 YYDKDF (reference sequence). The V end was cut by 1 base, the J end by 3 bases, with 15 bases between. The CDR3 loop spans 16 amino acids. The CDR3 bases are TGTGCCACCAGCAGAGGGGCTCGGACAGACGACTATGGCTACACCTTC. It translates to CATSRGARTDDYGYTF.

This chain joins TRBV4-3 and TRBJ2-1, with 8 bases aligning to TRBD2. The CDR3 totals 14 residues. V shed 5 bases, J shed 7 bases, and the junction held 7 bases outside the gene matches. Germline-derived CDR1 and CDR2 are LGHNA and YSLEER. CDR3 DNA: TGCGCCAGCAGCAGGCTGGCGGGGGGAAATGAGCAGTTCTTC. It translates to CASSRLAGGNEQFF.

V and J are TRBV2 and TRBJ2-1, with 7 bases matching TRBD2. The CDR3 has 17 amino acids. V gave up 7 bases and J gave up 3 bases; unmatched junction bases: 15. Per germline, CDR1 SNHLY and CDR2 FYNNEI. CDR3 in DNA: TGTGCCAGCAATACCGGATATCGCGGGAGAGGCTACAATGAGCAGTTCTTC. Translation: CASNTGYRGRGYNEQFF.

The J gene is TRBJ1-5, the V gene TRBV27, with 8 bases matching TRBD1. Germline assignment: CDR1 MNHEY and CDR2 SMNVEV (reference sequence). The CDR3 consists of 14 residues. The CDR3 DNA reads as TGTGCTTCGTGGGGGACAGGCCTTAATCAGCCCCAGCATTTT. It encodes CASWGTGLNQPQHF.

V gene TRBV19 combines with J gene TRBJ1-5, with 9 bases that match TRBD1. V was clipped by 6 bases and J by 6 bases; unmatched bases: 12. Looked up from germline, CDR1 is LNHDA and CDR2 is SQIVND (reference sequence). The CDR3 totals 16 residues. The CDR3 reads CASRGIGDRVGQPQHF. CDR3 coding DNA: TGTGCCAGTAGGGGTATAGGGGACAGGGTGGGTCAGCCCCAGCATTTT.

The chain uses TRBV14 and TRBJ1-2, with 9 nucleotides matching TRBD1. Germline loops: CDR1 SGHDN, CDR2 FVKESK. The CDR3 is 16 amino acids. The trim removed 2 bases at V and 2 bases at J, leaving 6 bases unmatched. The chain's CDR3 is CASSQLRQGGNYGYTF. In DNA, the CDR3 is TGTGCCAGCAGCCAACTTAGACAGGGGGGGAACTATGGCTACACCTTC.

The chain links TRBV7-2 to TRBJ1-1; 9 bases agree with TRBD1. The CDR3 covers 15 residues. In germline, CDR1 is SGHTA, CDR2 FQGNSA. J lost 0 bases, V lost 3 bases, and 2 bases had no gene match. The CDR3 nucleotides read TGTGCCAGCAGCTTCACAGGGGGCATGAACACTGAAGCTTTCTTT. It is translated as CASSFTGGMNTEAFF. The full variable domain, its missing parts supplied by reference TRBV7-2 and TRBJ1-1, is GAGVSQSPSNKVTEKGKDVELRCDPISGHTALYWYRQSLGQGLEFLIYFQGNSAPDKSGLPSDRFSAERTGGSVSTLTIQRTQQEDSAVYLCASSFTGGMNTEAFFGQGTRLTVV.

The rearrangement links TRBV6-5 to TRBJ2-3; 12 bases align to TRBD2. The CDR3 length is 15 residues. Unmatched junction bases numbered 6, after V lost 8 bases and J lost 3 bases. Looked up from germline, CDR1 is MNHEY and CDR2 is SVGAGI. In nucleotides, the CDR3 is TGTGCCAGCTTCAAGGGGACTAGCGGGACAGATACGCAGTATTTT. Translating it yields CASFKGTSGTDTQYF.

The rearrangement links TRBV6-5 to TRBJ2-1, with TRBD2 matching 8 bases. Germline V gene lookup returns CDR1 MNHEY and CDR2 SVGAGI. The ends lost 2 bases at V and 4 bases at J; junction bases unmatched: 4. The CDR3 spans 15 residues. The CDR3 is CASSYTVAGYNEQFF. The CDR3, as DNA: TGTGCCAGCAGTTACACCGTAGCGGGGTACAATGAGCAGTTCTTC.

J is TRBJ1-6 and V is TRBV30; maybe TRBD1 (5 bases). The CDR3 loop spans 13 amino acids. The germline V gene has CDR1 GTSNPN and CDR2 SVGIG (reference sequence). Deletions cut 7 bases from V and 5 bases from J, with 12 bases between. CDR3 in DNA: TGTGCCTTTACAGGAATTAATAATTCACCCCTCCACTTT. This encodes CAFTGINNSPLHF.

V and J are TRBV3-1 (or the pseudogene TRBV3-2) and TRBJ2-2, with 7 bases lining up with TRBD2. J was trimmed by 4 bases and V by 2 bases; bases with no gene match: 7. Germline V gene data show CDR1 as LGHDT and CDR2 as YNNKEL (reference sequence). The CDR3 has 16 residues. This chain's CDR3 is CASSQNPGRSTGELFF. The CDR3 coding sequence is TGTGCCAGCAGCCAAAACCCCGGGAGGAGCACCGGGGAGCTGTTTTTT.

The chain uses TRBV19 and TRBJ2-4, with D perhaps assigned TRBD1 or TRBD2 (5 bases each). Trimming shortened V by 2 bases and J by 9 bases, and 11 bases separated the two germline ends. Germline V gives CDR1 LNHDA, CDR2 SQIVND (reference sequence). CDR3 length: 13 residues. CDR3 sequence: CASSITARGIQYF. As DNA, the CDR3 is TGTGCCAGTAGTATAACAGCGAGGGGCATTCAGTACTTC.